The next 7 T cell receptor beta chains were all read from a single sample in a study of control samples from healthy donors and cancer patients. Produced via immunoSEQ multiplex PCR; TCRdb's table is partial and in-frame only. This table holds 55,000 to 90,000 clones, approximately 87% found once. Sequencing was performed on blood. The receptors originated from a man aged 50 to 60 in good health.

The chain has TRBV10-2 and TRBJ1-1; a weak D match, TRBD1 (6 bases). Germline CDR1 WSHSY, CDR2 SAAADI. The V and J ends lost 0 bases and 6 bases respectively, with 14 bases between them. This CDR3 region has 15 residues. CDR3: CASSESFRGRAEAFF. CDR3 coding DNA: TGCGCCAGCAGTGAGTCGTTCAGGGGAAGGGCTGAAGCTTTCTTT.

This clone showed up just a few times. This rearrangement joins TRBV5-4 to TRBJ2-7, with 11 bases fitting TRBD1. This CDR3 region has 14 residues. From germline, CDR1 is SGHNT and CDR2 YYREEE (reference sequence). Trimming at V came to 4 bases and at J to 2 bases, leaving 2 bases not matched to a gene. This chain's CDR3 is CASSGTGGTYEQYF. The CDR3 DNA reads TGTGCCAGCAGCGGGACAGGGGGGACCTACGAGCAGTACTTC.

The chain has TRBV12-3 or TRBV12-4 and TRBJ2-7; D is unresolved. V lost 8 bases and J 7 bases, leaving 18 bases between the germline ends. The CDR3 is made up of 13 amino acids. The CDR3 DNA reads as TGTGCCAGCGCTCTGGACCGGCTGAGGGAGCAGTACTTC. Amino acids: CASALDRLREQYF.

The chain combines TRBV18 with TRBJ1-1; D gene ambiguous. Per the germline V gene, CDR1 is KGHSH and CDR2 is LQKENI. This CDR3 is built from 15 residues. The ends were cut back, 3 bases at V and 4 bases at J, with 15 bases in the middle. CDR3 in amino acids: CASSPQDPKVTEAFF. CDR3 nucleotide sequence: TGTGCCAGCTCACCTCAAGACCCTAAGGTCACTGAAGCTTTCTTT.

This chain joins TRBV15 and TRBJ1-1, with D unclear. Germline CDR1 LNHNV, CDR2 YYDKDF (reference sequence). V was pared by 3 bases and J by 0 bases, with 5 bases between. The CDR3 is 13 residues long. The CDR3: CATSSQMNTEAFF. The CDR3 bases are TGTGCCACCAGCAGCCAGATGAACACTGAAGCTTTCTTT.

The chain couples TRBV28 to TRBJ2-7; TRBD1 agrees at 7 bases. Germline loops: CDR1 MDHEN, CDR2 SYDVKM. CDR3 length: 13 amino acids. J lost 3 bases, V lost 7 bases, and 6 bases had no gene match. The CDR3 sequence: CASISGGLYEQYF. Written as DNA, the CDR3 is TGTGCCAGCATTTCAGGGGGTCTCTACGAGCAGTACTTC.

The gene calls are TRBV27 and TRBJ2-7; 9 bases are a match to TRBD1. Trimming removed 6 bases from V and 2 bases from J; junction bases left unmatched: 2. Germline V gene data show CDR1 as MNHEY and CDR2 as SMNVEV (reference sequence). The CDR3 sequence is 13 residues long. CDR3 sequence (DNA): TGTGCCAGCAGGGGACAGGGCCCCTACGAGCAGTACTTC. It translates to CASRGQGPYEQYF.